The subject of this entry is one T cell receptor (beta chain). This entry belongs to a study of blood T cell repertoires in COVID-19. For the study at large: COVID-19 samples collected from the United States, Italy and Spain covered acute and convalescent phases. From T cells, B-cell-depleted T cells, or PBMCs came the material, which was cDNA or gDNA.

CDR1 and CDR2 (germline): LGHNT, FRNRAP. This CDR3 comprises 11 residues. Trimming took off 6 bases at V and 4 bases at J, with 4 bases between the two ends. Original data processing: For nucleated cells, counts were estimated from reference gene primer amplification. TCRdb's copy holds only in-frame clones and misses some; the assay was immunoSEQ multiplex PCR. V and J calls plus clone size are reproduced from that table; the DNA served to infer D and trimming. The data show fewer than 150,000 clones, just under 90% seen once. Sequencing input: peripheral blood. The receptor's source is a woman in her thirties or forties with acute or convalescent COVID-19. This rearrangement joins TRBV12-5 to TRBJ1-5; D ambiguous. Written as DNA, the CDR3 is TGTGCTAGTGGCCCTAATCAGCCCCAGCATTTT. Amino acid sequence: CASGPNQPQHF.